Listed below are T cell receptor beta chains from one sample, sequenced in a study of early T cells in non-severe SARS-CoV-2 infection. TCRdb passed the 5' RACE reads through MiXCR, listing each CDR3 protein once. The sample holds tens of thousands of distinct CDR3 sequences, under 5.5% seen once. The sample in question was whole blood, obtained at baseline. These receptors came from an adult who was a healthcare worker with PCR-confirmed SARS-CoV-2 infection or an uninfected control (not recorded which). Both conserved end residues are part of each CDR3. The D gene is left open where the match is weak. Size tells how often a clone was seen (once, few, many) or the class of an expanded clone, and some rows leave it out.

J gene: TRBJ1-6; D gene: -; V gene: TRBV19; clone size: many; CDR3 protein: CASKTDNYNSPLHF; CDR3 DNA: TGTGCCAGTAAGACAGATAACTATAATTCACCCCTCCACTTT
J gene: TRBJ2-1; D gene: -; V gene: TRBV4-3; clone size: many; CDR3 protein: CASSQDKLGATSSYNEQFF; CDR3 DNA: TGCGCCAGCAGCCAAGATAAGCTAGGGGCTACGAGCTCCTACAATGAGCAGTTCTTC
J gene: TRBJ2-2; D gene: TRBD2; V gene: TRBV29-1; clone size: many; CDR3 protein: CSAPTSANTGELFF; CDR3 DNA: TGCAGCGCCCCGACTAGCGCTAACACCGGGGAGCTGTTTTTT
J gene: TRBJ2-2; D gene: -; V gene: TRBV2; clone size: many; CDR3 protein: CASSGGYSTGELFF; CDR3 DNA: TGTGCCAGCAGTGGAGGATATTCCACCGGGGAGCTGTTTTTT
J gene: TRBJ2-7; D gene: TRBD1; V gene: TRBV28; clone size: many; CDR3 protein: CASSPDRGYEQYF; CDR3 DNA: TGTGCCAGCAGTCCGGACAGGGGCTACGAGCAGTACTTC
J gene: TRBJ2-1; D gene: -; V gene: TRBV25-1; clone size: many; CDR3 protein: CASSATRSYNEQFF; CDR3 DNA: TGTGCCAGCAGTGCCACCCGCTCCTACAATGAGCAGTTCTTC
J gene: TRBJ2-1; D gene: -; V gene: TRBV3-1; clone size: -; CDR3 protein: CASSQGPDRFQFF; CDR3 DNA: TGTGCCAGCAGCCAAGGGCCCGACCGTTTTCAGTTCTTC
J gene: TRBJ1-4; D gene: -; V gene: TRBV6-5; clone size: many; CDR3 protein: CASAPSQGGNEKLFF; CDR3 DNA: TGTGCCAGCGCACCTTCCCAGGGTGGTAATGAAAAACTGTTTTTT
J gene: TRBJ2-1; D gene: TRBD2; V gene: TRBV14; clone size: many; CDR3 protein: CASSHLTSGSYNEQFF; CDR3 DNA: TGTGCCAGCAGCCACCTGACTAGCGGTTCCTACAATGAGCAGTTCTTC
J gene: TRBJ2-7; D gene: -; V gene: TRBV20-1; clone size: many; CDR3 protein: CSASGPLGSYEQYF; CDR3 DNA: TGCAGTGCTAGCGGCCCCCTAGGATCCTACGAGCAGTACTTC
J gene: TRBJ2-3; D gene: -; V gene: TRBV4-3; clone size: many; CDR3 protein: CASSSRGLERDTQYF; CDR3 DNA: TGCGCCAGCAGCTCCAGGGGATTGGAGAGAGATACGCAGTATTTT
J gene: TRBJ2-7; D gene: TRBD2; V gene: TRBV7-2; clone size: -; CDR3 protein: CASSLVGGDRSSYEQYF; CDR3 DNA: TGTGCCAGCAGCTTAGTCGGGGGGGACCGGAGCTCCTACGAGCAGTACTTC
J gene: TRBJ2-5; D gene: -; V gene: TRBV11-2; clone size: many; CDR3 protein: CASSPSGRETQYF; CDR3 DNA: TGTGCCAGCAGCCCCAGTGGTAGGGAGACCCAGTACTTC
J gene: TRBJ2-5; D gene: -; V gene: TRBV5-1; clone size: many; CDR3 protein: CASSVQETQYF; CDR3 DNA: TGCGCCAGCAGCGTTCAAGAGACCCAGTACTTC
J gene: TRBJ2-7; D gene: -; V gene: TRBV29-1; clone size: many; CDR3 protein: CSVRGTTAYEQYF; CDR3 DNA: TGCAGCGTCCGGGGTACAACCGCTTACGAGCAGTACTTC
J gene: TRBJ1-1; D gene: -; V gene: TRBV2; clone size: many; CDR3 protein: CASSEGAGNTEAFF; CDR3 DNA: TGTGCCAGCAGTGAAGGGGCAGGGAACACTGAAGCTTTCTTT
J gene: TRBJ1-5; D gene: -; V gene: TRBV19; clone size: many; CDR3 protein: CASSPGRGQPQHF; CDR3 DNA: TGTGCCAGTTCTCCGGGGCGCGGTCAGCCCCAGCATTTT
J gene: TRBJ2-7; D gene: -; V gene: TRBV19; clone size: many; CDR3 protein: CASTNRPPYEQYF; CDR3 DNA: TGTGCCAGCACTAACAGGCCGCCCTACGAGCAGTACTTC
J gene: TRBJ1-3; D gene: -; V gene: TRBV12-3/TRBV12-4; clone size: many; CDR3 protein: CASSLAGGSSGNTIYF; CDR3 DNA: TGTGCCAGCAGTTTAGCAGGCGGAAGCTCTGGAAACACCATATATTTT
J gene: TRBJ2-3; D gene: TRBD2; V gene: TRBV7-2; clone size: many; CDR3 protein: CASSLVGGVRDTQYF; CDR3 DNA: TGTGCCAGCAGCTTAGTCGGGGGGGTAAGGGATACGCAGTATTTT
J gene: TRBJ2-2; D gene: -; V gene: TRBV7-9; clone size: -; CDR3 protein: CASTPPTGELFF; CDR3 DNA: TGTGCCAGCACCCCTCCCACCGGGGAGCTGTTTTTT
J gene: TRBJ2-1; D gene: -; V gene: TRBV5-1; clone size: many; CDR3 protein: CASSSGTPDNEQFF; CDR3 DNA: TGCGCCAGCAGCTCCGGGACGCCGGACAATGAGCAGTTCTTC
J gene: TRBJ2-2; D gene: TRBD2; V gene: TRBV2; clone size: many; CDR3 protein: CASKGLAGGYPGELFF; CDR3 DNA: TGTGCCAGCAAGGGACTAGCGGGGGGATACCCCGGGGAGCTGTTTTTT
J gene: TRBJ2-3; D gene: -; V gene: TRBV11-2; clone size: few; CDR3 protein: CASSFKGLLTDTQYF; CDR3 DNA: TGTGCCAGCAGCTTCAAGGGACTCCTCACAGATACGCAGTATTTT
J gene: TRBJ2-1; D gene: -; V gene: TRBV11-3; clone size: -; CDR3 protein: CASSQDRAPIAPNEQFF; CDR3 DNA: TGTGCCAGCAGCCAAGACCGGGCACCCATTGCCCCCAATGAGCAGTTCTTC
J gene: TRBJ1-4; D gene: -; V gene: TRBV28; clone size: many; CDR3 protein: CASSTDEKLFF; CDR3 DNA: TGTGCCAGCAGTACGGATGAAAAACTGTTTTTT
J gene: TRBJ1-5; D gene: -; V gene: TRBV6-2/TRBV6-3; clone size: many; CDR3 protein: CASSYDNQPQHF; CDR3 DNA: TGTGCCAGCAGTTATGATAATCAGCCCCAGCATTTT
J gene: TRBJ1-5; D gene: -; V gene: TRBV7-8; clone size: many; CDR3 protein: CASSHDGASQPQHF; CDR3 DNA: TGTGCCAGCAGCCACGACGGTGCCTCTCAGCCCCAGCATTTT
J gene: TRBJ2-6; D gene: TRBD1; V gene: TRBV5-6; clone size: many; CDR3 protein: CASSGGQHSGANVLTF; CDR3 DNA: TGTGCCAGCAGCGGGGGACAGCACTCTGGGGCCAACGTCCTGACTTTC
J gene: TRBJ2-3; D gene: TRBD2; V gene: TRBV9; clone size: many; CDR3 protein: CASSVSGAKDTQYF; CDR3 DNA: TGTGCCAGCAGCGTTAGCGGGGCCAAGGATACGCAGTATTTT
J gene: TRBJ2-5; D gene: -; V gene: TRBV10-3; clone size: many; CDR3 protein: CAISESAETQYF; CDR3 DNA: TGTGCCATCAGTGAGTCCGCAGAGACCCAGTACTTC
J gene: TRBJ2-2; D gene: TRBD2; V gene: TRBV9; clone size: many; CDR3 protein: CASSGTSGGPANTGELFF; CDR3 DNA: TGTGCCAGCAGTGGGACTAGCGGGGGACCCGCGAACACCGGGGAGCTGTTTTTT
J gene: TRBJ2-1; D gene: -; V gene: TRBV7-7; clone size: many; CDR3 protein: CASSLDGLAGEQFF; CDR3 DNA: TGTGCTAGCAGCTTAGACGGTTTGGCGGGGGAGCAGTTCTTC
J gene: TRBJ2-3; D gene: TRBD1; V gene: TRBV7-6; clone size: -; CDR3 protein: CASSLTEWGQFPDTQYF; CDR3 DNA: TGTGCCAGCAGCTTAACCGAATGGGGACAGTTCCCAGATACGCAGTATTTT
J gene: TRBJ2-2; D gene: -; V gene: TRBV6-4; clone size: many; CDR3 protein: CASSEGYTGELFF; CDR3 DNA: TGTGCCAGCAGTGAAGGGTATACCGGGGAGCTGTTTTTT
J gene: TRBJ2-4; D gene: TRBD2; V gene: TRBV30; clone size: many; CDR3 protein: CAWNEIAGAKNIQYF; CDR3 DNA: TGTGCCTGGAACGAAATAGCGGGAGCCAAAAACATTCAGTACTTC
J gene: TRBJ2-7; D gene: -; V gene: TRBV12-3/TRBV12-4; clone size: many; CDR3 protein: CASSLARLGEQYF; CDR3 DNA: TGTGCCAGCAGTTTAGCGCGGTTGGGCGAGCAGTACTTC
J gene: TRBJ2-1; D gene: -; V gene: TRBV3-1; clone size: many; CDR3 protein: CASSRQTVDNEQFF; CDR3 DNA: TGTGCCAGCAGCCGACAGACTGTCGACAATGAGCAGTTCTTC
J gene: TRBJ1-3; D gene: -; V gene: TRBV20-1; clone size: many; CDR3 protein: CSARDLGSENTIYF; CDR3 DNA: TGCAGTGCTAGAGATTTGGGTTCTGAAAACACCATATATTTT
J gene: TRBJ1-2; D gene: -; V gene: TRBV29-1; clone size: many; CDR3 protein: CSVEDRRFGYTF; CDR3 DNA: TGCAGCGTTGAAGATCGACGGTTTGGCTACACCTTC
J gene: TRBJ2-1; D gene: -; V gene: TRBV7-9; clone size: many; CDR3 protein: CASSPMGDLGSNNEQFF; CDR3 DNA: TGTGCCAGCAGCCCTATGGGGGACCTAGGTTCCAACAATGAGCAGTTCTTC
J gene: TRBJ1-1; D gene: -; V gene: TRBV6-1; clone size: -; CDR3 protein: CASSEKENTEAFF; CDR3 DNA: TGTGCCAGCAGTGAGAAGGAGAACACTGAAGCTTTCTTT
J gene: TRBJ2-6; D gene: -; V gene: TRBV6-1; clone size: many; CDR3 protein: CASNEGAGANVLTF; CDR3 DNA: TGTGCCAGCAATGAAGGAGCTGGGGCCAACGTCCTGACTTTC
J gene: TRBJ2-7; D gene: -; V gene: TRBV3-1; clone size: -; CDR3 protein: CASSLTGDAPGEQYF; CDR3 DNA: TGTGCCAGCAGCCTCACCGGAGACGCCCCCGGCGAGCAGTACTTC
J gene: TRBJ1-2; D gene: -; V gene: TRBV6-7; clone size: few; CDR3 protein: CASSRPLPMAVLEGPAGYTF; CDR3 DNA: TGTGCCAGCAGCCGACCGTTGCCTATGGCAGTTTTGGAGGGGCCGGCAGGCTACACCTTC
J gene: TRBJ2-2; D gene: -; V gene: TRBV4-1; clone size: few; CDR3 protein: CASSRGTASLNTGELFF; CDR3 DNA: TGCGCCAGCAGCCGTGGGACCGCGAGCCTGAACACCGGGGAGCTGTTTTTT
J gene: TRBJ1-5; D gene: -; V gene: TRBV10-3; clone size: -; CDR3 protein: CAISESLENQPQHF; CDR3 DNA: TGTGCCATCAGTGAGTCTCTCGAGAATCAGCCCCAGCATTTT
J gene: TRBJ2-1; D gene: TRBD2; V gene: TRBV5-6; clone size: many; CDR3 protein: CASSLPRGLAGGEQFF; CDR3 DNA: TGTGCCAGCAGCCTTCCGAGGGGACTAGCGGGGGGAGAGCAGTTCTTC
J gene: TRBJ2-1; D gene: TRBD1; V gene: TRBV13; clone size: many; CDR3 protein: CASSRGTGGFNEQFF; CDR3 DNA: TGTGCCAGCAGCCGCGGGACAGGGGGCTTCAATGAGCAGTTCTTC
J gene: TRBJ2-7; D gene: -; V gene: TRBV29-1; clone size: few; CDR3 protein: CSVEGQALYEQYF; CDR3 DNA: TGCAGCGTTGAAGGTCAGGCCCTCTACGAGCAGTACTTC
J gene: TRBJ2-1; D gene: -; V gene: TRBV24-1; clone size: few; CDR3 protein: CATSDVGQSSYNEQFF; CDR3 DNA: TGTGCCACCAGTGACGTCGGACAGAGCTCCTACAATGAGCAGTTCTTC
J gene: TRBJ1-3; D gene: -; V gene: TRBV12-3/TRBV12-4; clone size: many; CDR3 protein: CASRLASGNTIYF; CDR3 DNA: TGTGCCAGCAGACTGGCCTCCGGAAACACCATATATTTT
J gene: TRBJ2-4; D gene: -; V gene: TRBV18; clone size: many; CDR3 protein: CASSPREQEHIQYF; CDR3 DNA: TGTGCCAGCTCACCACGTGAACAGGAACACATTCAGTACTTC
J gene: TRBJ2-5; D gene: -; V gene: TRBV6-2/TRBV6-3; clone size: few; CDR3 protein: CASSSGGTQYF; CDR3 DNA: TGTGCCAGCAGTTCCGGGGGGACCCAGTACTTC
J gene: TRBJ1-2; D gene: -; V gene: TRBV18; clone size: many; CDR3 protein: CASSPDLVTGSYGYTF; CDR3 DNA: TGTGCCAGCTCACCTGATTTAGTGACAGGCTCATATGGCTACACCTTC